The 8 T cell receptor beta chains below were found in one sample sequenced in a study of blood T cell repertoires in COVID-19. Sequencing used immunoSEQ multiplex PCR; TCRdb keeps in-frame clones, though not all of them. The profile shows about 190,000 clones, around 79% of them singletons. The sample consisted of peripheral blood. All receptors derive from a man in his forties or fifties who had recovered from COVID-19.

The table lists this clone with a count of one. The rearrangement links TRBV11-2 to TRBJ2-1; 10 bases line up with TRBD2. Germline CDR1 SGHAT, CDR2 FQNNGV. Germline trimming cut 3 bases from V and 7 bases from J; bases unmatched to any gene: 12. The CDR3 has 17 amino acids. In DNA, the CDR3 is TGTGCCAGCAGCTTTCAAACTCCTAGCGGGAGTGGAAATGAGCAGTTCTTC. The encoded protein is CASSFQTPSGSGNEQFF.

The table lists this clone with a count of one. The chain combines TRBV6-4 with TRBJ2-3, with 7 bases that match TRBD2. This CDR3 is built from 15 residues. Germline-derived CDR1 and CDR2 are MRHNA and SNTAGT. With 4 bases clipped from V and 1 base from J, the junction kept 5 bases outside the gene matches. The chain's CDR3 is CASSVERGGTDTQYF. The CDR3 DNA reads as TGTGCCAGCAGTGTTGAACGGGGGGGCACAGATACGCAGTATTTT.

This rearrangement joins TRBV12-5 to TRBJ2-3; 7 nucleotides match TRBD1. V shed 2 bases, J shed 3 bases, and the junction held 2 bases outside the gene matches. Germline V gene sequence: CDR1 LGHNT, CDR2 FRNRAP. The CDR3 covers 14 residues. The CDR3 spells CASGLIQGTDTQYF. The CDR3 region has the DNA TGTGCTAGTGGTTTGATACAGGGGACAGATACGCAGTATTTT.

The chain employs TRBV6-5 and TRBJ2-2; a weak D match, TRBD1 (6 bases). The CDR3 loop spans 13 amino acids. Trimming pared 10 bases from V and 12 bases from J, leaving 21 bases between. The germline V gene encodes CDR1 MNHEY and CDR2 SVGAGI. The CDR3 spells CATKGADSKKLFF. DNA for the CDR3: TGTGCCACAAAGGGAGCGGACAGTAAGAAGCTGTTTTTT.

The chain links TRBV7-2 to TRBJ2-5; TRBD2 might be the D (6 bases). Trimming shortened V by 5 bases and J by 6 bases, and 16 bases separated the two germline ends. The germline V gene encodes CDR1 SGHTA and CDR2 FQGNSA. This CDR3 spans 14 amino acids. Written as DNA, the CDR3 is TGTGCCAGCAGCCCTACCCCCGCGGGGCAGACCCAGTACTTC. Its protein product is CASSPTPAGQTQYF. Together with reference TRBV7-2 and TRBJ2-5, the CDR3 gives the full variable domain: GAGVSQSPSNKVTEKGKDVELRCDPISGHTALYWYRQSLGQGLEFLIYFQGNSAPDKSGLPSDRFSAERTGGSVSTLTIQRTQQEDSAVYLCASSPTPAGQTQYFGPGTRLLVL.

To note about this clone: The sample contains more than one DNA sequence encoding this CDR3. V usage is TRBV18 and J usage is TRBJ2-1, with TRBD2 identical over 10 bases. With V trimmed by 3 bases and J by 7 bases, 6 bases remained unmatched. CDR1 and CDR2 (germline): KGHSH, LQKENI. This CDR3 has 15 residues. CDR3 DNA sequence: TGTGCCAGCTCACCGGCTAGCGGGAGTATAAATGAGCAGTTCTTC. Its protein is CASSPASGSINEQFF.

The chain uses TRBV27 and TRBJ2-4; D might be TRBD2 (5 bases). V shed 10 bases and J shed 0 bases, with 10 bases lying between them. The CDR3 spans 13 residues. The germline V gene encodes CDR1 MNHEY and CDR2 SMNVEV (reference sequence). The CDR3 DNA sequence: TGTGCCATCGGACGGGGAGCCAAAAACATTCAGTACTTC. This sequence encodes CAIGRGAKNIQYF.

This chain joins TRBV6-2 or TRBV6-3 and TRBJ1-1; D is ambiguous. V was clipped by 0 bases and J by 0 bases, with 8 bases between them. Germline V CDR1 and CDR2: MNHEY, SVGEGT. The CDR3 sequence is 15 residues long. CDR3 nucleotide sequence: TGTGCCAGCAGTTACTCGAGGCGCCTGAACACTGAAGCTTTCTTT. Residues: CASSYSRRLNTEAFF.